This T cell receptor beta chain was found in a study of blood T cells in healthy people across ages. Study-level findings and limits: With unsorted PBMCs, a conclusive comparison of naive versus antigen-experienced cells was not possible.

Trimming stripped 5 bases from V and 3 bases from J, with 17 bases between. The CDR3 runs 15 residues. Per the germline V gene, CDR1 is SGHVS and CDR2 is FQNEAQ. Concerning this clonotype itself: The antigen is not known.

Then a second PCR, running roughly 7 to 11 cycles, was carried out with a sample-barcoded 5' primer and a J-beta primer mix. MiXCR, run by TCRdb on the 5' RACE reads, gives a single entry per CDR3 protein. The sample holds some 640,000 distinct CDR3 sequences; roughly 50% are singletons and the top ten take roughly 30%. Sequences were obtained from blood. The rearrangement joins TRBV7-8 to TRBJ2-7; D is unresolved. This receptor was taken from a woman aged 55-70 years in good health. CDR3: CASSPFGNSYYEQYF. The CDR3 region has the DNA TGTGCCAGCAGCCCATTTGGGAACAGCTACTACGAGCAGTACTTC.